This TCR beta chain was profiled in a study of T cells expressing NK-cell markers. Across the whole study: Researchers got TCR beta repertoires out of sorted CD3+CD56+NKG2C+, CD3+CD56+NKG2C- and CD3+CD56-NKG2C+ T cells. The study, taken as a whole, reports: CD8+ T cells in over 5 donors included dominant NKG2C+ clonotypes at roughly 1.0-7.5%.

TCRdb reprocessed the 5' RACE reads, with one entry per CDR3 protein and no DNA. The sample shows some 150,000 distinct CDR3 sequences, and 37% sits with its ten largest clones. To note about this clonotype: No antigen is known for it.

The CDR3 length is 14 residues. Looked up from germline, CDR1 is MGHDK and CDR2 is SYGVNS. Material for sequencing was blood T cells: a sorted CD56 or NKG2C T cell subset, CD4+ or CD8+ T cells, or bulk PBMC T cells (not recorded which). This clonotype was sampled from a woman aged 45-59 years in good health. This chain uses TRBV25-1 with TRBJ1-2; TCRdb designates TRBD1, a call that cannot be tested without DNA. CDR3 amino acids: CASREDRGDYGYTF.